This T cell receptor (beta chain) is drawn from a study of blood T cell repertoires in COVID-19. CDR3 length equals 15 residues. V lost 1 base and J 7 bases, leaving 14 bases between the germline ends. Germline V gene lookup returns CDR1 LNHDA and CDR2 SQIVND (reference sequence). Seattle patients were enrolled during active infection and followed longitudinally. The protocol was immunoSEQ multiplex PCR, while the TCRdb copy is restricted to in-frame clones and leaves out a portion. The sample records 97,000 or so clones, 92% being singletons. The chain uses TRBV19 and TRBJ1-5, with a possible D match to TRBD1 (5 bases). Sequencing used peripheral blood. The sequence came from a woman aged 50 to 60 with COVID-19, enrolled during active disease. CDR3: CASSIGGEGSQPQHF. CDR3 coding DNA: TGTGCCAGTAGTATAGGCGGGGAGGGGAGCCAGCCCCAGCATTTT.